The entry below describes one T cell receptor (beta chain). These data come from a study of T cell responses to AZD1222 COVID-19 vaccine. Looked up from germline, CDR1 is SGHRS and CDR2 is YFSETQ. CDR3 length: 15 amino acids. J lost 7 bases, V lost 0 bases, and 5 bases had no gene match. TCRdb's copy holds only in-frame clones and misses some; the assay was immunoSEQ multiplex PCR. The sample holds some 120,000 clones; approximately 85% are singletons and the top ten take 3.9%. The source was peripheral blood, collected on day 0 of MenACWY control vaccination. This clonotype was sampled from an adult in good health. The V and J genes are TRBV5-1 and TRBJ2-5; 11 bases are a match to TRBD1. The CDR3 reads CASSLELGQGGTQYF. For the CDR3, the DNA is TGCGCCAGCAGCTTGGAATTGGGACAGGGGGGGACCCAGTACTTC.